This entry lists 32 T cell receptor beta chains sequenced from one sample in a study of cytomegalovirus exposure and HLA in healthy donors. Researchers ran the PCR with 60 Vbeta and 13 Jbeta primers. Profiling relied on immunoSEQ multiplex PCR, and the TCRdb table lists in-frame clones only, not all of them. The sample shows some 200,000 clones, 75% to 85% of them seen only once. The sequencing input was PBMCs. These receptor sequences come from a woman under 30 in good health and CMV-seronegative.

Only one count was recorded for this clone. This chain joins TRBV9 and TRBJ2-1, with no clear D. The CDR3 covers 11 residues. V gave up 7 bases and J gave up 9 bases, with 11 bases separating them. Germline V lookup: CDR1 SGDLS, CDR2 YYNGEE. CDR3 loop: CASGSYGEQFF. CDR3 in DNA: TGTGCCAGCGGCTCTTATGGTGAGCAGTTCTTC.

The chain has TRBV29-1 and TRBJ1-1; D ambiguous. CDR1 SQVTM and CDR2 ANQGSEA come from the germline V gene. The germline V and J ends were trimmed by 4 bases and 1 base, with 10 bases remaining between them. This CDR3 has 13 amino acids. The chain's CDR3 is CSVASAGNTEAFF. The CDR3 bases are TGCAGCGTTGCCTCGGCAGGGAACACTGAAGCTTTCTTT.

This chain uses TRBV6-6 with TRBJ2-1; D uncertain. The CDR3 totals 16 residues. Deletions cut 3 bases from V and 0 bases from J, with 12 bases between. Germline V gene lookup returns CDR1 MNHNY and CDR2 SVGAGI (reference sequence). The CDR3, as DNA: TGTGCCAGCAGTTATGAACAGCCGGTCTCCTACAATGAGCAGTTCTTC. This translates into CASSYEQPVSYNEQFF.

This chain joins TRBV6-5 and TRBJ2-7; 12 positions match TRBD1. This CDR3 is 15 amino acids long. V lost 0 bases to trimming and J lost 7 bases; unmatched junction nucleotides: 4. Germline CDR1 MNHEY, CDR2 SVGAGI. The CDR3 nucleotides read TGTGCCAGCAGTTACTCCGGGACAGGGGGCTGGGAGCAGTACTTC. It codes for CASSYSGTGGWEQYF.

CDR3 loop: CASSYTRDRVYEQYF. For the CDR3, the DNA is TGTGCCAGCAGCTACACCCGGGACAGGGTCTACGAGCAGTACTTC. J is TRBJ2-7 and V is TRBV6-1, with 9 bases aligning to TRBD1. CDR3 size: 15 residues. The V and J ends lost 6 bases and 3 bases, in that order; junction bases with no gene match: 9. Germline V lookup: CDR1 MNHNS, CDR2 SASEGT.

V gene TRBV28 combines with J gene TRBJ1-5; D may be TRBD1 (5 bases). Trimming stripped 4 bases from V and 5 bases from J, with 12 bases between. CDR3 length: 14 residues. From germline, CDR1 is MDHEN and CDR2 SYDVKM. CDR3 coding DNA: TGTGCCAGCAGTTCCCGGGGGTACGATCAGCCCCAGCATTTT. The encoded protein is CASSSRGYDQPQHF. The whole variable domain, filled in from reference TRBV28 and TRBJ1-5, reads DVKVTQSSRYLVKRTGEKVFLECVQDMDHENMFWYRQDPGLGLRLIYFSYDVKMKEKGDIPEGYSVSREKKERFSLILESASTNQTSMYLCASSSRGYDQPQHFGDGTRLSIL.

V and J are TRBV19 and TRBJ1-5; TRBD1 agrees at 7 bases. The junction had 3 bases not matched to a gene; V was cut back by 7 bases and J by 6 bases. Germline V gene lookup returns CDR1 LNHDA and CDR2 SQIVND (reference sequence). This CDR3 comprises 12 residues. The CDR3 DNA is TGTGCCAGTACTTACAGGGGTCAGCCCCAGCATTTT. Amino acid sequence: CASTYRGQPQHF.

J is TRBJ1-4 and V is TRBV7-2, with 7 bases matching TRBD1. V lost 5 bases to trimming and J lost 5 bases; unmatched junction nucleotides: 8. The CDR3 spans 15 residues. CDR1 and CDR2 (germline): SGHTA, FQGNSA. This CDR3 is CASSPGTARNEKLFF. In DNA, the CDR3 is TGTGCCAGCAGCCCCGGGACAGCGAGGAATGAAAAACTGTTTTTT.

This clone was seen a single time. J is TRBJ1-4 and V is TRBV7-8; 7 nucleotides match TRBD1. After removal of 1 base from V and 0 bases from J, the junction contained 2 bases not matched to a gene. CDR3 length equals 16 residues. Germline CDR1 and CDR2: SGHVS and FQNEAQ. The CDR3 sequence: CASSLEGATTNEKLFF. CDR3 DNA: TGTGCCAGCAGCTTAGAGGGGGCGACAACTAATGAAAAACTGTTTTTT.

A few counts support this clone. The J gene is TRBJ1-2, the V gene TRBV5-1, with a weak D call TRBD1 (6 bases). In germline, CDR1 is SGHRS, CDR2 YFSETQ. V lost 4 bases and J lost 1, with 14 bases in between. The CDR3 spans 15 residues. The CDR3 sequence is CASSETGNRNYGYTF. The DNA for the CDR3 is TGCGCCAGCAGCGAGACAGGCAACCGTAACTATGGCTACACCTTC.

The chain combines TRBV7-9 with TRBJ1-4, with no clear D. Germline loops: CDR1 SEHNR, CDR2 FQNEAQ (reference sequence). CDR3 length equals 13 residues. V was trimmed by 1 base and J by 8 bases, leaving 8 bases between them. The CDR3 DNA reads TGTGCCAGCAGCTTAGGTGGCACGGAAAAACTGTTTTTT. The encoded protein is CASSLGGTEKLFF.

The V call is TRBV6-5, the J call TRBJ1-1; TRBD1 aligns across 9 bases. Germline lookup yields CDR1 MNHEY and CDR2 SVGAGI. The J segment lost 11 bases and the V segment lost 6 bases, leaving 4 bases of the junction unmatched. This CDR3 is 11 amino acids long. This CDR3 reads CASSLQGAAFF. The CDR3 bases are TGTGCCAGCAGCCTACAGGGGGCGGCTTTCTTT.

This clone occurred once. This chain links TRBV6-5 with TRBJ2-1; possibly TRBD2 for D (5 bases). Trimming pared 0 bases from V and 0 bases from J, leaving 9 bases between. The CDR3 contains 16 residues. CDR1 and CDR2 from the germline V gene are MNHEY and SVGAGI. In nucleotides, the CDR3 is TGTGCCAGCAGTTACTCGAGCGGAATCTCCTACAATGAGCAGTTCTTC. Encoded protein: CASSYSSGISYNEQFF.

V usage is TRBV4-2 and J usage is TRBJ1-1; D ambiguous. The germline V gene encodes CDR1 LGHNA and CDR2 YNFKEQ. This CDR3 has 13 residues. V shed 0 bases and J shed 11 bases, with 13 bases lying between them. The CDR3 bases are TGTGCCAGCAGCCAAGATCCGATCCCGGAGGCTTTCTTT. Residues: CASSQDPIPEAFF.

The chain links TRBV9 to TRBJ2-2; 12 positions agree with TRBD1. The CDR3 is 15 amino acids. CDR1 is SGDLS, CDR2 YYNGEE, per germline. The trim removed 5 bases at V and 4 bases at J, leaving 3 bases unmatched. CDR3: CASRGTGGRTGELFF. The CDR3 DNA is TGTGCCAGCAGAGGGACAGGGGGCCGCACCGGGGAGCTGTTTTTT.

The V gene is TRBV6-1, the J gene TRBJ1-6, with 8 bases identical to TRBD1. The CDR3 is 17 amino acids. V lost 4 bases to trimming and J lost 6 bases; unmatched junction nucleotides: 11. Germline V gene lookup returns CDR1 MNHNS and CDR2 SASEGT. The CDR3, as DNA: TGTGCCAGCAGTGGATCTTCAGGGGGCGCGGGTAATTCACCCCTCCACTTT. As protein: CASSGSSGGAGNSPLHF.

The chain employs TRBV7-9 and TRBJ2-7; 14 bases are a match to TRBD2. CDR3 length: 19 residues. Germline CDR1 reads SEHNR; CDR2 reads FQNEAQ (reference sequence). The V gene end was trimmed by 4 bases and the J gene end by 5 bases; junction bases not matched to a gene: 16. CDR3 loop: CASSYPSEGLAGVYHEQYF. For the CDR3, the DNA is TGTGCCAGCAGCTATCCCAGTGAGGGACTAGCGGGAGTTTACCACGAGCAGTACTTC.

This clone came up once. The chain couples TRBV5-4 to TRBJ2-7; TRBD1 is a possible D gene (6 bases). The V gene lost 0 bases and the J gene lost 2 bases, with 12 bases spanning the gap. The germline CDR1 and CDR2 sequences are SGHNT and YYREEE (reference sequence). The CDR3 contains 15 residues. CDR3 in DNA: TGTGCCAGCAGCTTGGGAGGGGGTCGCACCTACGAGCAGTACTTC. Translating gives CASSLGGGRTYEQYF.

The CDR3 region is CASSLQGATYGYTF. The CDR3 region has the DNA TGTGCCAGCAGCCTACAGGGGGCGACTTATGGCTACACCTTC. This chain links TRBV9 with TRBJ1-2; 9 nucleotides align to TRBD1. The CDR3 runs to 14 residues. CDR1 is SGDLS and CDR2 is YYNGEE in the germline V gene. V lost 4 bases and J lost 5; bases outside the gene matches: 6.

The chain links TRBV6-5 to TRBJ1-2; perhaps TRBD1 as D (6 bases). Germline CDR1 reads MNHEY; CDR2 reads SVGAGI. This CDR3 spans 14 amino acids. V was clipped by 5 bases and J by 2 bases, with 12 bases between them. The chain's CDR3 is CASSPRDTNYGYTF. Here the CDR3 DNA reads TGTGCCAGCAGTCCCCGGGACACCAACTATGGCTACACCTTC.

The chain is built from TRBV28 and TRBJ1-2; D remains ambiguous. The CDR3 has 11 residues. With 6 bases removed from V and 4 bases from J, the gap between germline ends came to 6 bases. Germline V CDR1 and CDR2: MDHEN, SYDVKM. CDR3 protein: CASSPGYGYTF. CDR3 bases: TGTGCCAGCAGCCCAGGCTATGGCTACACCTTC.

J is TRBJ1-2 and V is TRBV6-5; 8 bases fit TRBD1. V was clipped by 4 bases and J by 5 bases; unmatched bases: 6. Germline CDR1 reads MNHEY; CDR2 reads SVGAGI. The CDR3 spans 14 residues. Here the CDR3 reads CASSFDRGGYGYTF. CDR3 sequence (DNA): TGTGCCAGCAGTTTCGACAGGGGCGGTTATGGCTACACCTTC.

This clone has a handful of counts. Written as DNA, the CDR3 is TGTGCCAGCAGTGAAGGGACAGTTAGCAATCAGCCCCAGCATTTT. Residues: CASSEGTVSNQPQHF. This chain connects TRBV2 to TRBJ1-5, with a tentative D call TRBD1 (6 bases). Trimming removed 1 base at V and 0 bases at J, with 7 bases between. This CDR3 comprises 15 residues. CDR1 and CDR2 (germline): SNHLY, FYNNEI.

The chain has TRBV6-1 and TRBJ2-2; perhaps TRBD1 as D (5 bases). The CDR3 covers 14 residues. CDR1 and CDR2 from the germline V gene are MNHNS and SASEGT. With 6 bases removed from V and 4 bases from J, the gap between germline ends came to 12 bases. CDR3 sequence: CASRKQALTGELFF. The CDR3 region has the DNA TGTGCCAGCAGAAAACAGGCCCTCACCGGGGAGCTGTTTTTT.

V usage is TRBV7-3 and J usage is TRBJ2-3; 8 bases line up with TRBD2. Germline V gene lookup returns CDR1 SGHTA and CDR2 FQGTGA. J was trimmed by 0 bases and V by 2 bases; bases with no gene match: 1. CDR3 length: 15 amino acids. The chain's CDR3 is CASSLRLASTDTQYF. Here the CDR3 DNA reads TGTGCCAGCAGCTTACGACTAGCGAGCACAGATACGCAGTATTTT. Looking up the rest from reference TRBV7-3 and TRBJ2-3 gives the full variable domain: GAGVSQTPSNKVTEKGKYVELRCDPISGHTALYWYRQSLGQGPEFLIYFQGTGAADDSGLPNDRFFAVRPEGSVSTLKIQRTERGDSAVYLCASSLRLASTDTQYFGPGTRLTVL.

V is TRBV6-5 and J is TRBJ2-7; D gene uncertain. The CDR3 runs to 12 residues. V was cut by 6 bases and J by 7 bases, with 13 bases left in between. Germline V lookup: CDR1 MNHEY, CDR2 SVGAGI. CDR3 protein: CASRNPGSEQYF. The CDR3, as DNA: TGTGCCAGCAGGAATCCCGGTAGTGAGCAGTACTTC.

The sample holds a few counts of this clone. The gene calls are TRBV18 and TRBJ1-5; 12 bases are a match to TRBD1. CDR3 length: 15 amino acids. Germline V CDR1 and CDR2: KGHSH, LQKENI. V was pared by 5 bases and J by 7 bases, with 6 bases of the junction left unmatched. This chain's CDR3 is CASSSGTGGEQPQHF. Here the CDR3 DNA reads TGTGCCAGCTCATCTGGGACAGGGGGCGAACAGCCCCAGCATTTT.

This chain uses TRBV29-1 with TRBJ2-2, with D possibly being TRBD1 (5 bases). Trimming cost V 3 bases and J 7 bases, with 12 bases left between them. The CDR3 has 13 amino acids. Germline values: CDR1 SQVTM, CDR2 ANQGSEA. CDR3 DNA: TGCAGCGTTGACCAGGGCCGGGTCGGGGAGCTGTTTTTT. Its protein is CSVDQGRVGELFF.

J is TRBJ2-7 and V is TRBV6-1, with 9 bases identical to TRBD1. V dropped 7 bases and J dropped 0; count of bases not matched to a gene: 7. CDR3 size: 15 residues. Germline lookup yields CDR1 MNHNS and CDR2 SASEGT. CDR3 residues: CASNSGTGISYEQYF. As DNA, the CDR3 is TGTGCCAGCAATTCCGGGACAGGGATCTCCTACGAGCAGTACTTC.

The rearrangement links TRBV20-1 to TRBJ2-7; a weak D match, TRBD1 (6 bases). The CDR3 sequence is 10 residues long. The V gene's germline CDR1 is DFQATT and CDR2 SNEGSKA (reference sequence). Trimming removed 4 bases from V and 7 bases from J, with 8 bases in between. The CDR3 region is CSANREEQYF. The CDR3 nucleotides are TGCAGTGCTAACAGGGAAGAGCAGTACTTC.

This chain links TRBV28 with TRBJ1-2; D is unresolved. V lost 7 bases and J 2 bases, leaving 17 bases between the germline ends. The CDR3 loop spans 15 amino acids. Germline lookup yields CDR1 MDHEN and CDR2 SYDVKM. The CDR3 bases are TGTGCCAGCACGGGGTCCGGACTGATAAACTATGGCTACACCTTC. Encoded protein: CASTGSGLINYGYTF.

The chain has TRBV6-1 and TRBJ2-5; D perhaps matches TRBD2 (6 bases). This CDR3 spans 13 amino acids. Trimming removed 8 bases at V and 1 base at J, with 11 bases between. Germline lookup yields CDR1 MNHNS and CDR2 SASEGT. CDR3 DNA sequence: TGTGCCAGCCGGGCGGGGATCCAAGAGACCCAGTACTTC. This gives the protein CASRAGIQETQYF.